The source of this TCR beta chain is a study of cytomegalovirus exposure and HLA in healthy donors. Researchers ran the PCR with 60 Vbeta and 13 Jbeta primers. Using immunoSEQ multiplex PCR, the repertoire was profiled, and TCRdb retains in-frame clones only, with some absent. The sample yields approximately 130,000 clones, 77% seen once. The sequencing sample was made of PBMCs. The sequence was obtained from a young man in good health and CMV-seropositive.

This chain's CDR3 is CASSAAGGGDTQYF. In nucleotides, the CDR3 is TGTGCCAGCAGTGCTGCGGGGGGCGGGGATACGCAGTATTTT. This sequence joins TRBV6-1 and TRBJ2-3; 8 bases line up with TRBD2. Germline values: CDR1 MNHNS, CDR2 SASEGT. V lost 4 bases to trimming and J lost 6 bases; unmatched junction nucleotides: 6. The CDR3 runs 14 residues.